One and the same sample provided the 32 T cell receptor beta chains below, sequenced in a study of blood T cell repertoires in COVID-19. Produced via immunoSEQ multiplex PCR; TCRdb's table is partial and in-frame only. Found here are roughly 250,000 clones, 80% to 90% of them singletons; the top ten hold roughly 4.3%. Sequencing was done on a sample of PBMCs or T cells enriched from blood (not recorded which). Receptor source: a young woman who had recovered from COVID-19.

V usage is TRBV24-1 and J usage is TRBJ2-1; 13 nucleotides line up with TRBD2. The CDR3 is 17 residues long. V lost 7 bases to trimming and J lost 8 bases; unmatched junction nucleotides: 13. Germline values: CDR1 KGHDR, CDR2 SFDVKD. In DNA, the CDR3 is TGTGCCACCAGCCAACTAACTAGCGGGGGGGCCAGGGATGAGCAGTTCTTC. Encoded protein: CATSQLTSGGARDEQFF.

This chain connects TRBV20-1 to TRBJ2-5; the D gene is possibly TRBD2 (5 bases). CDR3 length: 11 residues. Germline CDR1 and CDR2: DFQATT and SNEGSKA (reference sequence). The V end was cut by 5 bases, the J end by 8 bases, with 12 bases between. In DNA, the CDR3 is TGCAGTGCTGAGACCTCGGGAACCCAGTACTTC. It translates to CSAETSGTQYF.

The rearrangement uses TRBV18 and TRBJ1-6, with unresolved D. Trimming stripped 8 bases from V and 7 bases from J, with 15 bases between. The CDR3 has 14 amino acids. Germline V lookup: CDR1 KGHSH, CDR2 LQKENI. The chain's CDR3 is CASPRATGNSPLHF. CDR3 bases: TGTGCCAGCCCACGTGCGACCGGGAATTCACCCCTCCACTTT.

The genes are TRBV3-1 (or the pseudogene TRBV3-2) and TRBJ1-5; 8 bases are a match to TRBD1. CDR1 is LGHDT, CDR2 YNNKEL, per germline (reference sequence). V was pared by 4 bases and J by 2 bases, with 4 bases of the junction left unmatched. CDR3 length: 15 residues. The CDR3 nucleotides read TGTGCCAGCAGCCTACAGGGGGGTGGCAATCAGCCCCAGCATTTT. This sequence encodes CASSLQGGGNQPQHF.

The chain joins TRBV7-9 to TRBJ2-3; tentatively, D is TRBD1 (6 bases). This CDR3 is built from 16 residues. Trimming left V 3 bases short and J 2 bases short, with 15 bases between. Germline CDR1 is SEHNR and CDR2 is FQNEAQ (reference sequence). For the CDR3, the DNA is TGTGCCAGCAGCTTCGGACGGACAGACTACACAGATACGCAGTATTTT. This encodes CASSFGRTDYTDTQYF.

The chain joins TRBV5-5 to TRBJ1-5; perhaps TRBD1 as D (5 bases). Trimming left V 3 bases short and J 2 bases short, with 9 bases between. The CDR3 covers 14 residues. Germline CDR1 reads SGHKS; CDR2 reads YYEKEE (reference sequence). DNA of the CDR3: TGTGCCAGCAGCTCAGGGTACGGCAATCAGCCCCAGCATTTT. It translates to CASSSGYGNQPQHF.

J is TRBJ1-2 and V is TRBV23-1; D might be TRBD1 (6 bases). TRBV23-1 is treated as an ORF (open reading frame) with a function not yet certain. The CDR3 totals 15 residues. V lost 2 bases and J 8 bases, leaving 18 bases between the germline ends. CDR3 in amino acids: CASSQATQGPDGYTF. The CDR3 DNA reads TGCGCCAGCAGTCAAGCCACACAGGGCCCTGACGGCTACACCTTC.

Comment on this clone: Other nucleotide sequences in the sample specify the same CDR3. The chain recombines TRBV28 with TRBJ2-2; D possibly corresponds to TRBD2 (6 bases). Trimming removed 1 base at V and 6 bases at J, with 12 bases between. CDR3 length: 15 residues. CDR1 and CDR2 from the germline V gene are MDHEN and SYDVKM. CDR3 DNA: TGTGCCAGCAGTTTATTGGGGGGTGAGGCCGGGGAGCTGTTTTTT. The encoded protein is CASSLLGGEAGELFF.

This clone has only a few counts. This chain connects TRBV10-2 to TRBJ2-7; TRBD2 agrees at 8 bases. The CDR3 consists of 14 residues. Germline trimming cut 7 bases from V and 2 bases from J; bases unmatched to any gene: 7. The germline V gene has CDR1 WSHSY and CDR2 SAAADI. CDR3 in amino acids: CASISTSGPYEQYF. The CDR3 coding sequence is TGCGCCAGCATATCCACTAGCGGACCCTACGAGCAGTACTTC.

The chain links TRBV29-1 to TRBJ2-7, with a possible D match to TRBD1 (6 bases). Germline-derived CDR1 and CDR2 are SQVTM and ANQGSEA. V lost 6 bases, J lost 6 bases, and 12 bases lay in between. CDR3 size: 11 residues. This chain's CDR3 is CSVGQPGEQYF. The DNA for the CDR3 is TGCAGCGTAGGACAGCCCGGCGAGCAGTACTTC.

The CDR3 bases are TGTGCCACCAGCAGAGTATCAGGGCCCTGGGGCTACACCTTC. Translation: CATSRVSGPWGYTF. This chain joins TRBV15 and TRBJ1-2, with D maybe TRBD1 (5 bases). The V and J ends lost 1 base and 8 bases respectively, with 14 bases between them. CDR1 and CDR2 (germline): LNHNV, YYDKDF (reference sequence). The CDR3 runs 14 residues.

The rearrangement joins TRBV5-1 to TRBJ1-1; TRBD1 might be the D (5 bases). Germline CDR1 and CDR2: SGHRS and YFSETQ. There are 14 residues in the CDR3. Trimming removed 4 bases at V and 1 base at J, with 11 bases between. Written as DNA, the CDR3 is TGCGCCAGCAGCGGTGGACACAAGAACACTGAAGCTTTCTTT. It yields the protein CASSGGHKNTEAFF.

The chain links TRBV30 to TRBJ1-1; D possibly corresponds to TRBD1 (5 bases). Trimming took 3 bases from V and 7 from J, leaving 12 bases between them. The CDR3 has 12 amino acids. Germline-derived CDR1 and CDR2 are GTSNPN and SVGIG (reference sequence). The CDR3 loop reads CAWRQETGEAFF. In DNA form, the CDR3 reads TGTGCCTGGAGACAGGAGACTGGTGAAGCTTTCTTT.

J is TRBJ1-5 and V is TRBV27, with D maybe TRBD1 (6 bases). The germline V and J ends were trimmed by 6 bases and 0 bases, with 9 bases remaining between them. The CDR3 consists of 14 residues. Germline lookup yields CDR1 MNHEY and CDR2 SMNVEV (reference sequence). The CDR3 DNA sequence: TGTGCCAGCAGCACGGACAGTAGCAATCAGCCCCAGCATTTT. Its protein is CASSTDSSNQPQHF.

This clone was picked up one time. This CDR3 is CASGGLAGGPVEQYF. In DNA, the CDR3 is TGTGCCAGCGGAGGGCTGGCGGGGGGGCCTGTCGAGCAGTACTTC. The rearrangement joins TRBV3-1 (or the pseudogene TRBV3-2) to TRBJ2-7; 9 positions agree with TRBD2. This CDR3 has 15 amino acids. CDR1 and CDR2 from the germline V gene are LGHDT and YNNKEL (reference sequence). J gave up 6 bases and V 8 bases, and 14 bases lay outside the gene matches.

CDR3 DNA sequence: TGTGCCAGCAGCCGTGATCGGGAAAAACTGTTTTTT. It codes for CASSRDREKLFF. J is TRBJ1-4 and V is TRBV7-8, with D unclear. V shed 5 bases and J shed 8 bases, with 9 bases lying between them. The CDR3 spans 12 residues. Germline assignment: CDR1 SGHVS and CDR2 FQNEAQ.

This chain uses TRBV2 with TRBJ2-5; 7 bases fit TRBD2. J gave up 5 bases and V 0 bases, and 9 bases lay outside the gene matches. The germline V gene encodes CDR1 SNHLY and CDR2 FYNNEI. This CDR3 spans 16 amino acids. CDR3 coding DNA: TGTGCCAGCAGTGAAGCGCTTCGGGCTAGCGGCGAGACCCAGTACTTC. It translates to CASSEALRASGETQYF.

The rearrangement uses TRBV2 and TRBJ2-4, with D maybe TRBD1 (6 bases). V lost 8 bases, J lost 0 bases, and 11 bases lay in between. Per the germline V gene, CDR1 is SNHLY and CDR2 is FYNNEI. The CDR3 has 14 residues. CDR3 coding DNA: TGTGCCAGCCTGGACAGACTAGCCAAAAACATTCAGTACTTC. Protein product: CASLDRLAKNIQYF.

This chain connects TRBV7-6 to TRBJ2-7; 9 bases are a match to TRBD2. CDR1 and CDR2 from the germline V gene are SGHVS and FNYEAQ. The CDR3 runs 16 residues. With V trimmed by 2 bases and J by 3 bases, 8 bases remained unmatched. This CDR3 reads CASSLYSASGVYEQYF. Written as DNA, the CDR3 is TGTGCCAGCAGCTTATATAGTGCTAGCGGGGTCTACGAGCAGTACTTC.

This clone appeared a few times. J is TRBJ1-1 and V is TRBV29-1; 7 positions agree with TRBD1. Germline CDR1 and CDR2: SQVTM and ANQGSEA. Unmatched junction bases numbered 20, after V lost 7 bases and J lost 6 bases. The CDR3 has 16 amino acids. In nucleotides, the CDR3 is TGCAGCGCCCAGGGACAGCGGGGGTTGGGTGGTGCTGAAGCTTTCTTT. It codes for CSAQGQRGLGGAEAFF.

The chain has TRBV10-3 and TRBJ2-1; 7 bases line up with TRBD2. The germline V gene encodes CDR1 ENHRY and CDR2 SYGVKD. Unmatched junction bases numbered 1, after V lost 4 bases and J lost 10 bases. The CDR3 is made up of 11 amino acids. The chain's CDR3 is CAISGLAEQFF. CDR3 nucleotide sequence: TGTGCCATCAGTGGACTAGCCGAGCAGTTCTTC.

This chain links TRBV3-1 (or the pseudogene TRBV3-2) with TRBJ2-7; 10 positions match TRBD2. The junction had 7 bases not matched to a gene; V was cut back by 0 bases and J by 2 bases. The V gene's germline CDR1 is LGHDT and CDR2 YNNKEL (reference sequence). The CDR3 runs 17 residues. Here the CDR3 reads CASSQDPSGSVPYEQYF. CDR3 in DNA: TGTGCCAGCAGCCAAGATCCTAGCGGGAGTGTTCCCTACGAGCAGTACTTC.

This clone was detected once. The chain recombines TRBV7-2 with TRBJ1-6; D not resolved. Per germline, CDR1 SGHTA and CDR2 FQGNSA. The CDR3 loop spans 12 amino acids. V shed 5 bases and J shed 9 bases, with 8 bases lying between them. The chain's CDR3 is CASSHTISPLHF. The CDR3 coding sequence is TGTGCCAGCAGCCATACTATTTCACCCCTCCACTTT.

CDR3: CASRSRQGSDYGYTF. CDR3 bases: TGCGCCAGCAGATCGCGACAGGGGTCCGACTATGGCTACACCTTC. The V gene is TRBV5-1, the J gene TRBJ1-2, with TRBD1 identical over 8 bases. The CDR3 sequence is 15 residues long. Looked up from germline, CDR1 is SGHRS and CDR2 is YFSETQ. Losses at the gene ends were 5 bases for V and 3 bases for J; bases not matched to a gene: 9.

The chain uses TRBV4-2 and TRBJ1-2; 9 bases match TRBD1. Looked up from germline, CDR1 is LGHNA and CDR2 is YNFKEQ. This CDR3 is 16 amino acids long. V trimming: 0 bases; J trimming: 5 bases; junction bases outside the gene matches: 7. CDR3 sequence reads: CASSQDWGQGQYGYTF. CDR3 DNA: TGTGCCAGCAGCCAAGATTGGGGACAGGGACAATATGGCTACACCTTC.

The rearrangement joins TRBV11-2 to TRBJ1-6, with a weak D call TRBD1 (5 bases). With 6 bases removed from V and 0 bases from J, the gap between germline ends came to 12 bases. The CDR3 loop spans 16 amino acids. Germline V lookup: CDR1 SGHAT, CDR2 FQNNGV. In DNA, the CDR3 is TGTGCCAGCAGGGGGGGGTTCCTCTCCTATAATTCACCCCTCCACTTT. Protein product: CASRGGFLSYNSPLHF.

J is TRBJ2-7 and V is TRBV28, with 7 bases aligning to TRBD1. Germline trimming cut 6 bases from V and 1 base from J; bases unmatched to any gene: 15. This CDR3 spans 17 amino acids. Germline assignment: CDR1 MDHEN and CDR2 SYDVKM. The CDR3 spells CASSLTFRQGLSYEQYF. The CDR3 coding sequence is TGTGCCAGCAGCTTGACTTTCCGACAGGGTTTGTCCTACGAGCAGTACTTC.

The chain recombines TRBV14 with TRBJ2-5; possibly TRBD2 for D (6 bases). V lost 1 base to trimming and J lost 2 bases, with 14 bases between them. The CDR3 loop spans 16 amino acids. Germline CDR1 is SGHDN and CDR2 is FVKESK. CDR3 residues: CASSQGGIAVQETQYF. The CDR3 DNA is TGTGCCAGCAGCCAAGGTGGGATAGCGGTACAAGAGACCCAGTACTTC. The whole variable domain, filled in from reference TRBV14 and TRBJ2-5, reads EAGVTQFPSHSVIEKGQTVTLRCDPISGHDNLYWYRRVMGKEIKFLLHFVKESKQDESGMPNNRFLAERTGGTYSTLKVQPAELEDSGVYFCASSQGGIAVQETQYFGPGTRLLVL.

The V gene is TRBV4-1, the J gene TRBJ2-3; 14 bases agree with TRBD2. Germline V gives CDR1 MGHRA, CDR2 YSYEKL. This CDR3 has 22 amino acids. V lost 1 base and J lost 2; bases outside the gene matches: 17. The CDR3, as DNA: TGCGCCAGCAGCCAAGTACCCCTTATGCTGACTAGCGGGGGGGTTAACACAGATACGCAGTATTTT. Its translation is CASSQVPLMLTSGGVNTDTQYF.

This chain joins TRBV15 and TRBJ1-1, with a possible D match to TRBD1 (5 bases). Trimming pared 1 base from V and 7 bases from J, leaving 10 bases between. The germline CDR1 and CDR2 sequences are LNHNV and YYDKDF (reference sequence). The CDR3 loop spans 13 amino acids. CDR3 sequence reads: CATSRVRGSEAFF. As DNA, the CDR3 is TGTGCCACCAGCAGAGTTCGGGGGAGTGAAGCTTTCTTT.

This clone appeared a few times. The chain uses TRBV24-1 and TRBJ2-5; 10 nucleotides align to TRBD1. The CDR3 length is 14 residues. Trimming removed 4 bases from V and 5 bases from J; junction bases left unmatched: 3. CDR1 and CDR2 (germline): KGHDR, SFDVKD. The CDR3 DNA reads TGTGCCACCAGTGAGGGGACAGGGGTTGAGACCCAGTACTTC. This encodes CATSEGTGVETQYF.

The chain links TRBV20-1 to TRBJ1-6; no definite D call. CDR1 DFQATT and CDR2 SNEGSKA come from the germline V gene (reference sequence). The ends were cut back, 3 bases at V and 6 bases at J, with 6 bases in the middle. The CDR3 runs to 12 residues. The CDR3 region is CSASSSNSPLHF. For the CDR3, the DNA is TGCAGTGCTAGTTCCAGTAATTCACCCCTCCACTTT.